The 25 T cell receptor beta chains reported below all come from one sample, sequenced in a study of cytomegalovirus exposure and HLA in healthy donors. This table comes from immunoSEQ multiplex PCR, and its TCRdb copy is limited to in-frame clones, with some not included. This sample carries under 100,000 clones, 84% of them seen once, and the ten largest clones take 9.5% to 13%. Sequencing was performed on PBMCs. The source of these receptors is a woman in her late teens or twenties in good health and CMV-seropositive.

The rearrangement joins TRBV28 to TRBJ1-1; a possible D gene is TRBD1 (6 bases). V dropped 5 bases and J dropped 1 base, with 14 bases sitting between them. This CDR3 spans 15 amino acids. CDR1 is MDHEN, CDR2 SYDVKM, per germline. Written as DNA, the CDR3 is TGTGCCAGCAGTACCCCGACAGGTGGGAACACTGAAGCTTTCTTT. Amino acids: CASSTPTGGNTEAFF.

V usage is TRBV7-9 and J usage is TRBJ2-1; unclear D gene. Trimming removed 7 bases from V and 8 bases from J, with 21 bases in between. CDR3 size: 15 residues. The V gene's germline CDR1 is SEHNR and CDR2 FQNEAQ (reference sequence). DNA of the CDR3: TGTGCCAGCATCCCCGCCTCGGAGATGTACGATGAGCAGTTCTTC. It codes for CASIPASEMYDEQFF. Based on the CDR3 plus reference TRBV7-9 and TRBJ2-1, the full variable domain is DTGVSQNPRHKITKRGQNVTFRCDPISEHNRLYWYRQTLGQGPEFLTYFQNEAQLEKSRLLSDRFSAERPKGSFSTLEIQRTEQGDSAMYLCASIPASEMYDEQFFGPGTRLTVL.

The rearrangement joins TRBV7-2 to TRBJ2-1, with 7 bases fitting TRBD2. Germline values: CDR1 SGHTA, CDR2 FQGNSA. The CDR3 contains 15 residues. Trimming removed 4 bases from V and 5 bases from J; junction bases left unmatched: 8. CDR3 coding DNA: TGTGCCAGCAGCTCGTCCGGCGGGGGAAACAATGAGCAGTTCTTC. This translates into CASSSSGGGNNEQFF.

In DNA, the CDR3 is TGTGCCAGTAGTATAGTATTCGGGACAGGGGGCGAATACTACGAGCAGTACTTC. It is translated as CASSIVFGTGGEYYEQYF. The chain has TRBV19 and TRBJ2-7; 12 nucleotides align to TRBD1. In germline, CDR1 is LNHDA, CDR2 SQIVND (reference sequence). The CDR3 is made up of 18 amino acids. V trimming: 1 base; J trimming: 3 bases; junction bases outside the gene matches: 10.

CDR3 protein: CASSHPGLGSGGAVTGELFF. The CDR3 DNA sequence: TGCGCCAGCAGCCACCCCGGTTTAGGTAGCGGGGGGGCGGTCACCGGGGAGCTGTTTTTT. The J gene is TRBJ2-2, the V gene TRBV4-1; 11 bases are a match to TRBD2. Trimming cost V 3 bases and J 4 bases; bases outside gene matches: 16. CDR1 and CDR2 (germline): MGHRA, YSYEKL. The CDR3 runs to 20 residues.

This sequence joins TRBV6-5 and TRBJ2-4; D perhaps matches TRBD2 (7 bases). Germline CDR1 and CDR2: MNHEY and SVGAGI. This CDR3 is 15 amino acids long. Trimming removed 8 bases at V and 7 bases at J, with 21 bases between. The CDR3 sequence: CASGFVGGVGNIQYF. CDR3 sequence (DNA): TGTGCCAGCGGGTTTGTAGGGGGGGTCGGGAACATTCAGTACTTC.

This sequence joins TRBV14 and TRBJ1-3, with D perhaps TRBD1 (5 bases). V dropped 2 bases and J dropped 0 bases, with 17 bases sitting between them. The CDR3 has 18 amino acids. Looked up from germline, CDR1 is SGHDN and CDR2 is FVKESK. CDR3 protein: CASSQRADSRNSGNTIYF. DNA for the CDR3: TGTGCCAGCAGCCAACGTGCCGACAGCCGTAACTCTGGAAACACCATATATTTT.

J is TRBJ2-2 and V is TRBV11-3, with D possibly matching TRBD1 (5 bases). Germline-derived CDR1 and CDR2 are SGHNT and YENEEA. Trimming removed 1 base at V and 3 bases at J, with 6 bases between. This CDR3 is 14 amino acids long. CDR3 in amino acids: CASSLGQHTGELFF. CDR3 in DNA: TGTGCCAGCAGCTTAGGACAGCACACCGGGGAGCTGTTTTTT. The complete variable domain, with remaining parts taken from reference TRBV11-3 and TRBJ2-2, reads EAGVVQSPRYKIIEKKQPVAFWCNPISGHNTLYWYLQNLGQGPELLIRYENEEAVDDSQLPKDRFSAERLKGVDSTLKIQPAELGDSAVYLCASSLGQHTGELFFGEGSRLTVL.

The gene calls are TRBV5-1 and TRBJ2-5, with 14 bases lining up with TRBD2. This CDR3 is 17 amino acids long. The V and J ends lost 2 bases and 4 bases, in that order; junction bases with no gene match: 7. Germline V gives CDR1 SGHRS, CDR2 YFSETQ. Here the CDR3 DNA reads TGCGCCAGCAGCTTATCGGGACTAGCGGGGGCTTTAGAGACCCAGTACTTC. Residues: CASSLSGLAGALETQYF.

The rearrangement links TRBV29-1 to TRBJ2-5; no reliable D call. Germline CDR1 reads SQVTM; CDR2 reads ANQGSEA. The CDR3 contains 13 residues. The V end was cut by 4 bases, the J end by 0 bases, with 9 bases between. DNA for the CDR3: TGCAGCGTTGGGCCCAACAACCAAGAGACCCAGTACTTC. It specifies CSVGPNNQETQYF.

The chain recombines TRBV5-6 with TRBJ1-3; D unclear. CDR1 SGHDT and CDR2 YYEEEE come from the germline V gene. V gave up 4 bases and J gave up 2 bases, with 10 bases separating them. The CDR3 has 14 amino acids. The CDR3 spells CASSPAAAGNTIYF. In DNA, the CDR3 is TGTGCCAGCAGCCCAGCCGCGGCTGGAAACACCATATATTTT.

The chain carries TRBV30 and TRBJ1-1, with a possible D match to TRBD1 (5 bases). The CDR3 is 14 amino acids. Looked up from germline, CDR1 is GTSNPN and CDR2 is SVGIG (reference sequence). Trimming removed 3 bases from V and 0 bases from J, with 11 bases in between. This CDR3 reads CAWSDSVVNTEAFF. CDR3 nucleotide sequence: TGTGCCTGGAGCGACAGCGTCGTGAACACTGAAGCTTTCTTT. The variable domain in full, with the rest retrieved from reference TRBV30 and TRBJ1-1, is SQTIHQWPATLVQPVGSPLSLECTVEGTSNPNLYWYRQAAGRGLQLLFYSVGIGQISSEVPQNLSASRPQDRQFILSSKKLLLSDSGFYLCAWSDSVVNTEAFFGQGTRLTVV.

V and J are TRBV6-1 and TRBJ2-7, with TRBD2 identical over 11 bases. CDR3 size: 15 residues. Germline-derived CDR1 and CDR2 are MNHNS and SASEGT. The ends lost 2 bases at V and 4 bases at J; junction bases unmatched: 4. CDR3 coding DNA: TGTGCCAGCAGTGAATTAGCGGGGGGGACTTACGAGCAGTACTTC. Residues: CASSELAGGTYEQYF.

The J gene is TRBJ1-6, the V gene TRBV7-9; weak D call: TRBD1 (5 bases). The CDR3 runs 16 residues. Trimming left V 4 bases short and J 9 bases short, with 19 bases between. Germline CDR1 is SEHNR and CDR2 is FQNEAQ (reference sequence). The DNA for the CDR3 is TGTGCCAGCAGCTCCCCCTACGGGGGAGGGCCTTCACCCCTCCACTTT. This sequence encodes CASSSPYGGGPSPLHF.

This chain links TRBV19 with TRBJ2-3; 8 bases map to TRBD2. The CDR3 has 16 amino acids. Germline V CDR1 and CDR2: LNHDA, SQIVND (reference sequence). The junction had 8 bases not matched to a gene; V was cut back by 6 bases and J by 0 bases. The CDR3 DNA reads as TGTGCCAGTAGGTTTAAGCGGGGGCCCAGCACAGATACGCAGTATTTT. Translating gives CASRFKRGPSTDTQYF.

V is TRBV28 and J is TRBJ2-7; 8 bases line up with TRBD1. The germline CDR1 and CDR2 sequences are MDHEN and SYDVKM. The junction had 10 bases not matched to a gene; V was cut back by 5 bases and J by 4 bases. The CDR3 has 15 residues. This CDR3 is CASSRQGAGKYEQYF. The DNA of the CDR3 is TGTGCCAGCAGTCGCCAGGGGGCGGGTAAATACGAGCAGTACTTC. The variable domain in full, completed from reference TRBV28 and TRBJ2-7, reads DVKVTQSSRYLVKRTGEKVFLECVQDMDHENMFWYRQDPGLGLRLIYFSYDVKMKEKGDIPEGYSVSREKKERFSLILESASTNQTSMYLCASSRQGAGKYEQYFGPGTRLTVT.

The chain couples TRBV18 to TRBJ2-3; 7 nucleotides line up with TRBD2. V dropped 1 base and J dropped 0; count of bases not matched to a gene: 7. The CDR3 length is 17 residues. In germline, CDR1 is KGHSH, CDR2 LQKENI. The DNA of the CDR3 is TGTGCCAGCTCACCACTAGCGGGTTTTGCTAGCACAGATACGCAGTATTTT. The encoded protein is CASSPLAGFASTDTQYF.

This clone was found a few times. This sequence joins TRBV2 and TRBJ1-6, with TRBD1 identical over 7 bases. V trimming: 6 bases; J trimming: 0 bases; junction bases outside the gene matches: 5. The germline V gene has CDR1 SNHLY and CDR2 FYNNEI. The CDR3 has 16 amino acids. CDR3 residues: CASSVRGYSYNSPLHF. The CDR3 coding sequence is TGTGCCAGCAGCGTCAGGGGGTACTCCTATAATTCACCCCTCCACTTT.

This chain links TRBV5-1 with TRBJ2-3; no clear D. The CDR3 runs 12 residues. V lost 5 bases and J lost 3, with 7 bases in between. The germline V gene has CDR1 SGHRS and CDR2 YFSETQ. This CDR3 is CASRTETDTQYF. For the CDR3, the DNA is TGCGCCAGCAGAACCGAGACAGATACGCAGTATTTT.

The chain uses TRBV19 and TRBJ1-6; D is perhaps TRBD1 (6 bases). This CDR3 spans 18 amino acids. V gave up 3 bases and J gave up 0 bases, with 15 bases separating them. Germline values: CDR1 LNHDA, CDR2 SQIVND (reference sequence). The CDR3 DNA is TGTGCCAGTAGTATCCCGGGACACTCGAGCTCCTATAATTCACCCCTCCACTTT. Translation: CASSIPGHSSSYNSPLHF.

The chain recombines TRBV9 with TRBJ1-1; possibly TRBD1 for D (6 bases). V lost 0 bases to trimming and J lost 5 bases, with 11 bases between them. The germline CDR1 and CDR2 sequences are SGDLS and YYNGEE. The CDR3 contains 14 residues. CDR3 amino acids: CASSVEGGLTEAFF. DNA of the CDR3: TGTGCCAGCAGCGTAGAGGGGGGGCTAACTGAAGCTTTCTTT. The full variable domain, completed using reference TRBV9 and TRBJ1-1, is DSGVTQTPKHLITATGQRVTLRCSPRSGDLSVYWYQQSLDQGLQFLIQYYNGEERAKGNILERFSAQQFPDLHSELNLSSLELGDSALYFCASSVEGGLTEAFFGQGTRLTVV.

CDR3 sequence reads: CASSSRTGASMYNEQFF. The CDR3 coding sequence is TGTGCCAGCAGCTCGAGGACAGGGGCGTCCATGTACAATGAGCAGTTCTTC. The V and J genes are TRBV5-4 and TRBJ2-1; TRBD1 matches at 9 bases. V shed 3 bases and J 4 bases; nucleotides not matched to a gene: 11. This CDR3 spans 17 amino acids. Germline V lookup: CDR1 SGHNT, CDR2 YYREEE (reference sequence). Based on the CDR3 plus reference TRBV5-4 and TRBJ2-1, the full variable domain is ETGVTQSPTHLIKTRGQQVTLRCSSQSGHNTVSWYQQALGQGPQFIFQYYREEENGRGNFPPRFSGLQFPNYSSELNVNALELDDSALYLCASSSRTGASMYNEQFFGPGTRLTVL.

The chain joins TRBV7-9 to TRBJ1-6; 9 nucleotides align to TRBD1. V lost 6 bases, J lost 1 base, and 4 bases stayed unmatched. The CDR3 totals 16 residues. Per the germline V gene, CDR1 is SEHNR and CDR2 is FQNEAQ (reference sequence). CDR3 protein: CASRSGTGSYNSPLHF. The DNA for the CDR3 is TGTGCCAGCAGGTCCGGGACAGGGTCCTATAATTCACCCCTCCACTTT.

This chain joins TRBV27 and TRBJ1-2, with 10 bases that match TRBD1. V dropped 6 bases and J dropped 3; count of bases not matched to a gene: 4. Germline V CDR1 and CDR2: MNHEY, SMNVEV (reference sequence). The CDR3 runs to 14 residues. For the CDR3, the DNA is TGTGCCAGCAGCCCGGGACAGGGGTACTATGGCTACACCTTC. It translates to CASSPGQGYYGYTF.

V and J are TRBV7-9 and TRBJ1-4; D might be TRBD1 (6 bases). This CDR3 region has 15 residues. Germline CDR1 is SEHNR and CDR2 is FQNEAQ (reference sequence). Trimming left V 4 bases short and J 4 bases short, with 13 bases between. In nucleotides, the CDR3 is TGTGCCAGCAGCTCCGGGGGGCAGAGTAATGAAAAACTGTTTTTT. Residues: CASSSGGQSNEKLFF.